The 11 T cell receptor beta chains below all came from one sample that was sequenced in a study of blood T cell repertoires in COVID-19. Only in-frame clones appear in the TCRdb table, and some are missing; sequencing was by immunoSEQ multiplex PCR. The sample yields about 230,000 clones, about 85% seen once. Sequenced input: peripheral blood. The origin of the receptors is a woman of 80 years or more with active or convalescent COVID-19.

The CDR3: CASTLAGLDNSPLHF. The CDR3 DNA follows: TGTGCCAGCACCCTGGCCGGGTTGGATAATTCACCCCTCCACTTT. J is TRBJ1-6 and V is TRBV27; the D is unclear. This CDR3 has 15 amino acids. The V gene's germline CDR1 is MNHEY and CDR2 SMNVEV (reference sequence). V was shortened by 7 bases and J by 5 bases, with 15 bases between the two germline ends.

V usage is TRBV6-4 and J usage is TRBJ1-2; TRBD1 matches at 8 bases. From germline, CDR1 is MRHNA and CDR2 SNTAGT. With 0 bases clipped from V and 5 bases from J, the junction kept 2 bases outside the gene matches. The CDR3 contains 14 residues. CDR3 nucleotide sequence: TGTGCCAGCAGTGACTCGACAGGGGCTTATGGCTACACCTTC. Its translation: CASSDSTGAYGYTF.

The chain links TRBV6-5 to TRBJ1-5; D is possibly TRBD1 (5 bases). The CDR3 sequence is 15 residues long. Trimming pared 7 bases from V and 1 base from J, leaving 14 bases between. Per germline, CDR1 MNHEY and CDR2 SVGAGI. This chain's CDR3 is CASTRDGNSNQPQHF. The CDR3 DNA sequence: TGTGCCAGCACCAGGGATGGGAACAGCAATCAGCCCCAGCATTTT.

The gene calls are TRBV5-1 and TRBJ2-5, with D maybe TRBD1 (5 bases). Trimming took off 6 bases at V and 4 bases at J, with 22 bases between the two ends. This CDR3 spans 16 amino acids. Germline V gene lookup returns CDR1 SGHRS and CDR2 YFSETQ. The CDR3 spells CASTVGAFRQGETQYF. In nucleotides, the CDR3 is TGCGCCAGCACCGTTGGGGCCTTTAGGCAGGGAGAGACCCAGTACTTC. Looking up the rest from reference TRBV5-1 and TRBJ2-5 gives the full variable domain: KAGVTQTPRYLIKTRGQQVTLSCSPISGHRSVSWYQQTPGQGLQFLFEYFSETQRNKGNFPGRFSGRQFSNSRSEMNVSTLELGDSALYLCASTVGAFRQGETQYFGPGTRLLVL.

The chain has TRBV5-1 and TRBJ2-1; D is undetermined. The CDR3 loop spans 16 amino acids. Trimming shortened V by 3 bases and J by 2 bases, and 15 bases separated the two germline ends. Germline V gene lookup returns CDR1 SGHRS and CDR2 YFSETQ. The CDR3 protein is CASSSSQARPYNEQFF. CDR3 in DNA: TGCGCCAGCAGCTCCTCACAAGCGAGACCCTACAATGAGCAGTTCTTC. Looking up the rest from reference TRBV5-1 and TRBJ2-1 gives the full variable domain: KAGVTQTPRYLIKTRGQQVTLSCSPISGHRSVSWYQQTPGQGLQFLFEYFSETQRNKGNFPGRFSGRQFSNSRSEMNVSTLELGDSALYLCASSSSQARPYNEQFFGPGTRLTVL.

The chain is built from TRBV5-6 and TRBJ1-1; 9 bases fit TRBD1. J was trimmed by 5 bases and V by 3 bases; bases with no gene match: 8. The CDR3 runs to 15 residues. Germline CDR1 SGHDT, CDR2 YYEEEE. The CDR3, as DNA: TGTGCCAGCAGCTCACCCGGGACAGGGTTTACTGAAGCTTTCTTT. Translated, it gives CASSSPGTGFTEAFF.

This chain links TRBV19 with TRBJ2-2; D ambiguous. V lost 2 bases and J 8 bases, leaving 6 bases between the germline ends. The CDR3 spans 12 residues. The V gene's germline CDR1 is LNHDA and CDR2 SQIVND (reference sequence). The CDR3 region is CASSIIVGELFF. The CDR3 DNA is TGTGCCAGTAGTATAATCGTAGGGGAGCTGTTTTTT.

This chain's CDR3 is CASSVVPSGGNTEAFF. DNA for the CDR3: TGTGCCAGCAGCGTAGTCCCATCAGGGGGGAACACTGAAGCTTTCTTT. The V call is TRBV9, the J call TRBJ1-1; 7 positions match TRBD1. J was trimmed by 1 base and V by 0 bases; bases with no gene match: 6. The CDR3 sequence is 16 residues long. The germline V gene encodes CDR1 SGDLS and CDR2 YYNGEE.

This sequence joins TRBV5-1 and TRBJ2-5; 7 nucleotides align to TRBD2. V lost 2 bases, J lost 5 bases, and 12 bases stayed unmatched. Germline loops: CDR1 SGHRS, CDR2 YFSETQ. The CDR3 runs to 16 residues. This CDR3 is CASSLGWSGEPETQYF. DNA of the CDR3: TGCGCCAGCAGCTTAGGGTGGAGCGGGGAACCGGAGACCCAGTACTTC. The whole variable domain, filled in from reference TRBV5-1 and TRBJ2-5, reads KAGVTQTPRYLIKTRGQQVTLSCSPISGHRSVSWYQQTPGQGLQFLFEYFSETQRNKGNFPGRFSGRQFSNSRSEMNVSTLELGDSALYLCASSLGWSGEPETQYFGPGTRLLVL.

This rearrangement joins TRBV18 to TRBJ1-1, with 8 bases lining up with TRBD1. V was clipped by 2 bases and J by 3 bases; unmatched bases: 8. The CDR3 is 16 amino acids. The germline CDR1 and CDR2 sequences are KGHSH and LQKENI. The CDR3 DNA is TGTGCCAGCTCACCATCGTCAGGGGGCCGGGACACTGAAGCTTTCTTT. Translation: CASSPSSGGRDTEAFF.

This sequence joins TRBV7-6 and TRBJ1-6; tentative D call: TRBD1 (6 bases). Deletions cut 2 bases from V and 0 bases from J, with 14 bases between. The CDR3 sequence is 18 residues long. CDR1 is SGHVS and CDR2 is FNYEAQ in the germline V gene. The CDR3 sequence: CASSLSSRGSSYNSPLHF. CDR3 DNA: TGTGCCAGCAGCTTATCCTCTAGGGGGAGCTCCTATAATTCACCCCTCCACTTT. Full variable domain (outside the CDR3, taken from reference TRBV7-6 and TRBJ1-6): GAGVSQSPRYKVTKRGQDVALRCDPISGHVSLYWYRQALGQGPEFLTYFNYEAQQDKSGLPNDRFSAERPEGSISTLTIQRTEQRDSAMYRCASSLSSRGSSYNSPLHFGNGTRLTVT.